This T cell receptor (beta chain) is drawn from a study of blood T cell repertoires in COVID-19. Overall study context: COVID-19 samples collected from the United States, Italy and Spain covered acute and convalescent phases.

Residents of about two dozen US areas, aged roughly 18 to 90 years, made up the participants. In assigning cohorts, the study relied on participant-reported clinical history. In the original processing: Nucleated cell number was recorded as an estimate derived from reference gene primer amplification. Assay used: immunoSEQ multiplex PCR; TCRdb lists only in-frame clones, some missing. V and J calls and clone size are given by that table; D and trimming were obtained from the DNA. The sample lists approximately 280,000 clones, around nine tenths occurring once. The CDR3 runs 13 residues. In germline, CDR1 is GTSNPN, CDR2 SVGIG (reference sequence). The germline V and J ends were trimmed by 7 bases and 4 bases, with 16 bases remaining between them.

The V gene is TRBV30, the J gene TRBJ1-2, with D perhaps matching TRBD1 (5 bases). The sequenced sample consisted of PBMCs or T cells enriched from blood (not recorded which). The TCR originated in a young woman who had recovered from COVID-19. The CDR3 sequence: CASLRGGFYGYTF. The DNA for the CDR3 is TGTGCCTCCCTCCGTGGGGGGTTCTATGGCTACACCTTC.